This T cell receptor beta chain was captured by sequencing in a study of T cells in Graves' hyperthyroidism and ophthalmopathy. General study findings and limits: The model identified upcoming ophthalmopathy a median 6.5 months ahead of onset. A 13 V-J signature model discriminated ophthalmopathy versus stable hyperthyroidism.

A note on this clonotype: Its antigen remains unidentified. Just one base apart from a much larger clone, this may be a read error.

Uncontrolled infection, other autoimmune disease, pregnancy or lactation disqualified patients from enrolment. Amplified regions were TCR beta CDR3 sequences from RNA transcripts. With the HTBI primer set, the TCR CDR3 went through a first round of RT-PCR. TCRdb called the multiplex PCR reads again in MiXCR, with one record for every CDR3 protein. Seen here are around 600,000 distinct CDR3 sequences, about 45% observed once, and the top ten hold approximately 7.2%. The sequencing sample was made of peripheral blood or thyroid tissue (not recorded which). The source of this sequence is an adult man with Graves' disease, either hyperthyroidism or ophthalmopathy (not recorded which).

CDR3 in DNA: TGTGTCAGCAGTTACGGCGACGATGAAAAACTGTTTTTT. It is translated as CVSSYGDDEKLFF. The rearrangement uses TRBV12-3 or TRBV12-4 and TRBJ1-4; D remains unclear. There are 13 residues in the CDR3.